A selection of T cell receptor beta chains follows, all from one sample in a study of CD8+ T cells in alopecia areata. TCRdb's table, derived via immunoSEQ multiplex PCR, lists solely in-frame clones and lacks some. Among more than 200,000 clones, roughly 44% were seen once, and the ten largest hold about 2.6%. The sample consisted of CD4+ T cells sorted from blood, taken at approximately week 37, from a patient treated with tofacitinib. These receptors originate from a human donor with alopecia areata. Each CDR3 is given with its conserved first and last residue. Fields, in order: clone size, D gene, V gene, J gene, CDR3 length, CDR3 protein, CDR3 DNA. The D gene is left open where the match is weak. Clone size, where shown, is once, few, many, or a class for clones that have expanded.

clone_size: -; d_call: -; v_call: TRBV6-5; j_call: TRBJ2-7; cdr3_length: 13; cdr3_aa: CASRRQLGYEQYF; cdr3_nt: TGTGCCAGCAGGAGACAGTTGGGCTACGAGCAGTACTTC
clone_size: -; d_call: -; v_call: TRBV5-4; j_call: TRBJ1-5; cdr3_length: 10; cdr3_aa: CASSPGARHF; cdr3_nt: TGTGCCAGCAGCCCCGGGGCACGGCATTTT
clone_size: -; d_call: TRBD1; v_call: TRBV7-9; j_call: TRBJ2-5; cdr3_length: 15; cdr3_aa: CASSLRQGVQETQYF; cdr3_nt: TGTGCCAGCAGTTTAAGACAGGGGGTCCAAGAGACCCAGTACTTC
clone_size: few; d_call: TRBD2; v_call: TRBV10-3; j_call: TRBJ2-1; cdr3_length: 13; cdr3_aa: CAITASGSNEQFF; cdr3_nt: TGTGCCATCACGGCTAGCGGGTCCAATGAGCAGTTCTTC
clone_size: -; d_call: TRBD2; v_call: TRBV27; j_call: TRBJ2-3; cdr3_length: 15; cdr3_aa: CASSPLAGGTDTQYF; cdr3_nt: TGTGCCAGCAGTCCACTAGCGGGAGGTACAGATACGCAGTATTTT
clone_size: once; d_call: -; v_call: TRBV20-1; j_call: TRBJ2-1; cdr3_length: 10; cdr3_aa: CSASLREQFF; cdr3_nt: TGCAGTGCTAGTCTCCGTGAGCAGTTCTTC
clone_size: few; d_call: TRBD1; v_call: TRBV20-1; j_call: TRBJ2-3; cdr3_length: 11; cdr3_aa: CSARTGQGAYF; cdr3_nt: TGCAGTGCTAGAACTGGACAGGGTGCGTATTTT
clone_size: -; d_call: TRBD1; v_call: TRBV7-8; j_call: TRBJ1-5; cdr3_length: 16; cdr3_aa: CASSSTGAYSNQPQHF; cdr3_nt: TGTGCCAGCAGCTCTACAGGGGCTTATAGCAATCAGCCCCAGCATTTT
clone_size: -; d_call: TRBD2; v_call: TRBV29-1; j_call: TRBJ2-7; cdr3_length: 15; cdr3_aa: CSVAPWASGSVEQYF; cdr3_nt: TGCAGCGTAGCCCCGTGGGCTAGCGGGAGTGTGGAGCAGTACTTC
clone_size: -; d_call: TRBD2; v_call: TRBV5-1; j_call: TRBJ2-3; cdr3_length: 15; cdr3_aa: CASSLTSGQTDTQYF; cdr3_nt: TGCGCCAGCAGCTTGACTAGCGGGCAGACAGATACGCAGTATTTT
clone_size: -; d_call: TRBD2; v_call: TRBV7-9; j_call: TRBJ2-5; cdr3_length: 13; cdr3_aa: CASSSGTQETQYF; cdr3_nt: TGTGCCAGCTCTAGCGGAACGCAAGAGACCCAGTACTTC
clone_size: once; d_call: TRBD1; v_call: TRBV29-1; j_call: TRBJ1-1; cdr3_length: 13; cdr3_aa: CSVGDRIDTEAFF; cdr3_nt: TGCAGCGTCGGGGACAGGATTGACACTGAAGCTTTCTTT
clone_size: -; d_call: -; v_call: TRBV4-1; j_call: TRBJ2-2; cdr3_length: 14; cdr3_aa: CASGRPRITGELFF; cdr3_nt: TGCGCCAGCGGGAGGCCACGAATCACCGGGGAGCTGTTTTTT
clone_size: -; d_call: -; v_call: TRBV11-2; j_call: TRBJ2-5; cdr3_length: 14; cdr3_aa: CASSFITGQETQYF; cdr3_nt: TGTGCCAGCAGCTTTATTACAGGGCAGGAGACCCAGTACTTC
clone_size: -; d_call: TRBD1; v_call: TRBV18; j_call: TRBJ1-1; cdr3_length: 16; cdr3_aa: CASSPRNRDRGAEAFF; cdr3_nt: TGTGCCAGCTCACCCCGAAACCGGGACAGGGGAGCTGAAGCTTTCTTT
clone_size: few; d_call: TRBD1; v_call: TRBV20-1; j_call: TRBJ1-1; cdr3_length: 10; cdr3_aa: CRVDRAGAFF; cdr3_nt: TGCAGAGTCGACAGGGCTGGAGCTTTCTTT
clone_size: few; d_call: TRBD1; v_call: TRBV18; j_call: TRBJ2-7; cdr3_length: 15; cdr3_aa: CASSPGQAPSYEQYF; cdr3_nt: TGTGCCAGCTCACCTGGACAGGCCCCCTCCTACGAGCAGTACTTC
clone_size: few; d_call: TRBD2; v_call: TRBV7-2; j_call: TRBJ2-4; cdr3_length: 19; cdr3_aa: CASSQRLAGGRMAKNIQYF; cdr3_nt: TGTGCCAGCAGCCAAAGACTAGCGGGAGGGAGAATGGCCAAAAACATTCAGTACTTC
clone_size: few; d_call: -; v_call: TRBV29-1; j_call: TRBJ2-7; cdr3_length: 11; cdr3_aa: CSAAGAYEQYF; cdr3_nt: TGCAGCGCCGCCGGCGCCTACGAGCAGTACTTC
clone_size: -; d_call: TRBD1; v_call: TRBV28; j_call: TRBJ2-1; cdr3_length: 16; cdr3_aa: CASSLAGTGGRLEQFF; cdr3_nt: TGTGCCAGCAGTTTAGCCGGGACAGGGGGCCGCCTTGAGCAGTTCTTC
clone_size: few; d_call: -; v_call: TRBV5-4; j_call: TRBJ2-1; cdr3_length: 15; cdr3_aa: CASSSGVPSYNEQFF; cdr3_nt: TGTGCCAGCAGCTCCGGGGTGCCCTCCTACAATGAGCAGTTCTTC
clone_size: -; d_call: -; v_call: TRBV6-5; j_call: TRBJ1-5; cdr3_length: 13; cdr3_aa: CASSYRAVEPQHF; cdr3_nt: TGTGCCAGCAGTTACAGGGCCGTGGAACCCCAGCATTTT
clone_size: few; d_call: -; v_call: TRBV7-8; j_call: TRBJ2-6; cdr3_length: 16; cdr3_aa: CASSLSLNSGANVLTF; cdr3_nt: TGTGCCAGCAGCTTATCTTTAAACTCTGGGGCCAACGTCCTGACTTTC
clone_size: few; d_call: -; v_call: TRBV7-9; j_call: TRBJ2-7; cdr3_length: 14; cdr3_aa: CASSLGLGSWEQYF; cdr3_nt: TGTGCCAGCAGCCTGGGACTGGGGTCCTGGGAGCAGTACTTC
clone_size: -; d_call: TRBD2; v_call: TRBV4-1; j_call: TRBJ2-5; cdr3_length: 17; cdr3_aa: CASSPRKSGRALETQYF; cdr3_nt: TGCGCCAGCAGCCCCAGAAAGAGCGGGAGGGCCTTGGAGACCCAGTACTTC
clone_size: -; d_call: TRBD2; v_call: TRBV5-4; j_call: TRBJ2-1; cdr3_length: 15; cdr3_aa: CASSPSSGSDNEQFF; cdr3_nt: TGTGCCAGCAGCCCCTCTAGCGGGAGCGACAATGAGCAGTTCTTC
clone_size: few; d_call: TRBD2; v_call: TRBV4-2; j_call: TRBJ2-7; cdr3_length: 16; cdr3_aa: CASSQPSRSGAYEQYF; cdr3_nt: TGTGCCAGCAGCCAACCCAGCCGTAGCGGGGCTTACGAGCAGTACTTC
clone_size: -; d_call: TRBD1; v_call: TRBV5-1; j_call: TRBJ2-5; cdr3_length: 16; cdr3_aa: CASSLSFGTGVETQYF; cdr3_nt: TGCGCCAGCAGCTTGAGCTTTGGGACAGGGGTCGAGACCCAGTACTTC
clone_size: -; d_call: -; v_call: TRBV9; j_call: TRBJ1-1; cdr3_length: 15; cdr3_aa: CASSVADGGRNEAFF; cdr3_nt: TGTGCCAGCAGCGTAGCGGACGGCGGCCGAAATGAAGCTTTCTTT
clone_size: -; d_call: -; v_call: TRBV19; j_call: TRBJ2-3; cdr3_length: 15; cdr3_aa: CASSKRDRLTDTQYF; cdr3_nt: TGTGCCAGTAGTAAACGGGATCGACTCACAGATACGCAGTATTTT
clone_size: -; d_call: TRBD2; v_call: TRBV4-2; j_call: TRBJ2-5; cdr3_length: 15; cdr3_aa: CASSQAQREQETQYF; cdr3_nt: TGTGCCAGCAGCCAAGCCCAGCGGGAACAAGAGACCCAGTACTTC
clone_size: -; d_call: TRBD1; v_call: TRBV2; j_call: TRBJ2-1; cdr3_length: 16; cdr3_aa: CASKNRGGGSYNEQFF; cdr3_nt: TGTGCCAGCAAAAACAGGGGCGGAGGCTCCTACAATGAGCAGTTCTTC
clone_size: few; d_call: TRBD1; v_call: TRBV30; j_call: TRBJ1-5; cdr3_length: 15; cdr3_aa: CAWSVGTGSNQPQHF; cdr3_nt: TGTGCCTGGAGTGTGGGGACAGGGAGCAATCAGCCCCAGCATTTT
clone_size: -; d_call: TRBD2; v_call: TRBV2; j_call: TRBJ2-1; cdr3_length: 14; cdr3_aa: CASSFSSGLNEQFF; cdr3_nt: TGTGCCAGCAGTTTTAGTAGCGGGTTGAATGAGCAGTTCTTC
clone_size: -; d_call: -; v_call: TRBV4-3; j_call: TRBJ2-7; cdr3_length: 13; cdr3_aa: CASSRTVSYEQYF; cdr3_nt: TGCGCCAGCAGCCGAACAGTGTCCTACGAGCAGTACTTC
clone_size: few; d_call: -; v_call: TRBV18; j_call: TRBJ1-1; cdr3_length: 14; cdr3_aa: CASSPGEVVTEAFF; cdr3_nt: TGTGCCAGCTCCCCTGGCGAGGTAGTCACTGAAGCTTTCTTT
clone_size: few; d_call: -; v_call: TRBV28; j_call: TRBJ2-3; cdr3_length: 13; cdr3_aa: CASLPGPGDTQYF; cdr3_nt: TGTGCCAGCCTGCCGGGGCCTGGAGATACGCAGTATTTT
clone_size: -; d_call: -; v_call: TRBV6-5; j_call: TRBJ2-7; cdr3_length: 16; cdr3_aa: CASSYSGGSRTYEQYF; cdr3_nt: TGTGCCAGCAGTTACTCGGGAGGCAGCCGTACCTACGAGCAGTACTTC